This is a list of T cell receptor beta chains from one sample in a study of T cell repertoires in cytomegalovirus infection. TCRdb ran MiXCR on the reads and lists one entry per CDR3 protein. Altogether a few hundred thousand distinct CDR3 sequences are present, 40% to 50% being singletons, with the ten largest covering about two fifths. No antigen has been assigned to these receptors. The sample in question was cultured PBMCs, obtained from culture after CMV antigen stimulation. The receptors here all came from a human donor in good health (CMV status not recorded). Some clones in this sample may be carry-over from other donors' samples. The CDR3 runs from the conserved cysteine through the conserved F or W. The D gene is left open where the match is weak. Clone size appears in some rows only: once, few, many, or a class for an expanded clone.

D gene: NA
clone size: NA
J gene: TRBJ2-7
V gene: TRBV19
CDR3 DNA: TGTGCCAGTAGTATAAGGGTAAACGGGCTCTACGAGCAGTACTTC
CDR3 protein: CASSIRVNGLYEQYF

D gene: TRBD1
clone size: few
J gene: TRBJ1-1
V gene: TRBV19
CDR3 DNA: TGTGCCAGTATCCGGACAGGGATTGAAGCTTTCTTT
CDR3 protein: CASIRTGIEAFF

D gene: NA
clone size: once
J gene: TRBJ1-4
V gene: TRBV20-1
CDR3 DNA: TGCAGTGCTAATTCGCCATCTGGGGTCGGCGAAAAACTGTTTTTT
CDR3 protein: CSANSPSGVGEKLFF

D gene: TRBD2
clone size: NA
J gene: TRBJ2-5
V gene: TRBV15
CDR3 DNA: TGTGCCACCAGCAGAGTAGGGACTAACCTCCAAGAGACCCAGTACTTC
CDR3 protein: CATSRVGTNLQETQYF

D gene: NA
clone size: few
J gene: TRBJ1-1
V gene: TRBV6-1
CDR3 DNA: TGTGCCAGCAGTGAAGGGGGTGGGGTATTTAGGATGAACACTGAAGCTTTCTTT
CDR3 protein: CASSEGGGVFRMNTEAFF

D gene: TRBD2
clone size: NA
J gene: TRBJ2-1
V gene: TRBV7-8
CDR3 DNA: TGTGCCAGCAGCACACTACTAGCGGGAGTGAATGAGCAGTTCTTC
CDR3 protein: CASSTLLAGVNEQFF

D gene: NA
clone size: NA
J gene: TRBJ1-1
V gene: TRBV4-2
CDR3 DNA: TGTGCCAGCAGCGGTAACGCTGAAGCTTTCTTT
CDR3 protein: CASSGNAEAFF

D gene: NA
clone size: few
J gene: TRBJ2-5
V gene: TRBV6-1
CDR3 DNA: TGTGCCAGCAGTGGTAGACAGGTACGAGAGACCCAGTACTTC
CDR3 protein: CASSGRQVRETQYF

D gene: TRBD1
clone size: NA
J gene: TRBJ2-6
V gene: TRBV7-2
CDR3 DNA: TGTGCCAGCAGTCCACGTGGGACAGCCAACTCTGGGGCCAACGTCCTGACTTTC
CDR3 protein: CASSPRGTANSGANVLTF

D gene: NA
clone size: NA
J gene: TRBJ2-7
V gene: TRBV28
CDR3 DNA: TGTGCCAGCAGTACTAATCCCTACGAGCAGTACTTC
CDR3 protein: CASSTNPYEQYF

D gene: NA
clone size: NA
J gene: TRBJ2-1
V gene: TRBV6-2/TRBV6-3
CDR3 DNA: TGTGCCAGCAGTTACTCGATGGTTCGGCAGGTCGAACGGAGTAGCTCCTACAATGAGCAGTTCTTC
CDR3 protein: CASSYSMVRQVERSSSYNEQFF

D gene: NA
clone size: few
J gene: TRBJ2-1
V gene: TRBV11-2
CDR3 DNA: TGTGCCAGCAGCTTTACAGGGTACAATGAGCAGTTCTTC
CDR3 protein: CASSFTGYNEQFF

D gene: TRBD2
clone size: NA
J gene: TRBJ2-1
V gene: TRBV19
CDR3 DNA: TGTGCCAGTCAGCTAGCGGGAGTTATAAATGAGCAGTTCTTC
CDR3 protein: CASQLAGVINEQFF

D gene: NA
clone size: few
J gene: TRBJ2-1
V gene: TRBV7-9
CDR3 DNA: TGTGCCAGCAGCTTCCAAGTGATATCCTACAATGAGCAGTTCTTC
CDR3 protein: CASSFQVISYNEQFF

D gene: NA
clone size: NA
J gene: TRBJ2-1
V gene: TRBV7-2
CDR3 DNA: TGTGCCAGCAGCCCGTGGGGGCACAATGAGCAGTTCTTC
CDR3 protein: CASSPWGHNEQFF

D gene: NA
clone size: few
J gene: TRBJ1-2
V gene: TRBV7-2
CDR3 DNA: TGTGCCAGCAGCGTAGGGTGGCTGACATATGGCTACACCTTC
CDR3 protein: CASSVGWLTYGYTF

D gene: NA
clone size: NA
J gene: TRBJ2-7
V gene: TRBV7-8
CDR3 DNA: TGTGCCAGCAGCCCCGGGCGAATCAAGAGGACCGAGCAGTACTTC
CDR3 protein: CASSPGRIKRTEQYF

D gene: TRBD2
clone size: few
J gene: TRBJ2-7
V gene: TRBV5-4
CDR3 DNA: TGTGCCAGCAGCGCCGGTCCCAGGCGGGGGGGATCCTACGAGCAGTACTTC
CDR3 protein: CASSAGPRRGGSYEQYF

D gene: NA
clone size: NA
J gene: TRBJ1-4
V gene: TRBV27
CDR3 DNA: TGTGCCAGCAGCCCGGGTCCAGGGAATGAAAAACTGTTTTTT
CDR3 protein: CASSPGPGNEKLFF

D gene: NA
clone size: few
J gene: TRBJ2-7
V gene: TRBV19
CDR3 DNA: TGTGCCAGTAGTATATTCGCAGGGGCGTCCTCCTACGAGCAGTACTTC
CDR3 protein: CASSIFAGASSYEQYF

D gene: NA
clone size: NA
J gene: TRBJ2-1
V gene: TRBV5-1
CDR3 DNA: TGCGCCAGCGGACCCGACCTAGCTTTTGAGCAGTTCTTC
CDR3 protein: CASGPDLAFEQFF

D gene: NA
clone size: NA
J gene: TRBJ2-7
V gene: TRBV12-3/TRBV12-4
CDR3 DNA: TGTGCCAGCAGTTCCCCCGTCGGGACGAAAAGGTACGAGCAGTACTTC
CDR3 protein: CASSSPVGTKRYEQYF

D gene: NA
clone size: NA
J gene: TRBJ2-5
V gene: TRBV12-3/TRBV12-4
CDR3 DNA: TGTGCCAGCAGTTTGGCCGGGGGCGTGGAGACCCAGTACTTC
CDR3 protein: CASSLAGGVETQYF

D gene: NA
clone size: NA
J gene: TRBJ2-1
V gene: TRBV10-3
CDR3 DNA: TGTGCCATCAGTGTCGAGACTAATATCAATGAGCAGTTCTTC
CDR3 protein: CAISVETNINEQFF

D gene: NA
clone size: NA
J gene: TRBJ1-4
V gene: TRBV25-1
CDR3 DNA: TGTGCCAGCAGTGAATATGGGGTCGTAGAAAAACTGTTTTTT
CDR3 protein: CASSEYGVVEKLFF

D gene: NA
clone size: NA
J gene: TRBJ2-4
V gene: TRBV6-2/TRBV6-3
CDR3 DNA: TGTGCCAGCAGTTACTCGTCAGGAGGGGTTGGCAAAAACATTCAGTACTTC
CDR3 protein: CASSYSSGGVGKNIQYF

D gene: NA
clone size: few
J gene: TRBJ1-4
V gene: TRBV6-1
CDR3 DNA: TGTGCCAGCAGTGAAACCCCCCTTGGGGGGGACCTGTTTTTT
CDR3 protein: CASSETPLGGDLFF

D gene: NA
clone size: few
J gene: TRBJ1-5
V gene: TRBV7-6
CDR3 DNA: TGTGCCAGCAGCTTCCTTTACACAAGCAATCAGCCCCAGCATTTT
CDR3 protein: CASSFLYTSNQPQHF

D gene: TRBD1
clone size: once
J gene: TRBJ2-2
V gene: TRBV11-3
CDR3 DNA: TGTGCCAGCAGCTTAGGGGGACAGGGGGCCGGGGAGCTGTTTTTT
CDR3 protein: CASSLGGQGAGELFF

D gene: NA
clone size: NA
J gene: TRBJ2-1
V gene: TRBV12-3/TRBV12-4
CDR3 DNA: TGTGCCAGCAGTTTGGACGGGGCTTACAATGAGCAGTTCTTC
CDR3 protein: CASSLDGAYNEQFF

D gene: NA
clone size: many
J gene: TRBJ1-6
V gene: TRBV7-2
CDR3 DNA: TGTGCCAGCAGCCCAAGACAGAATTCACCCCTCCACTTT
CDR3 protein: CASSPRQNSPLHF

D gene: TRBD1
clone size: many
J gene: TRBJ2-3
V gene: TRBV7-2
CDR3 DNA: TGTGCCAGCAGCTCCTGGACAGGGGGCACAGATACGCAGTATTTT
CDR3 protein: CASSSWTGGTDTQYF

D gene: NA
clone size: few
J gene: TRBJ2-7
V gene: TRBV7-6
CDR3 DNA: TGTGCCAGCAGCTTAGGGCAGGGAACGTTCTACGAGCAGTACTTC
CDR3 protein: CASSLGQGTFYEQYF

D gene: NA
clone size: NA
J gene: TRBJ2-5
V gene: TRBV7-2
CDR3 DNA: TGTGCCAGCAGCTTAAATGGCGGGGGCGGAGAGACCCAGTACTTC
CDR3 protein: CASSLNGGGGETQYF

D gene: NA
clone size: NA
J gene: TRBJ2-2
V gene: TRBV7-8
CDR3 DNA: TGTGCCAGCAGCTTAGGACAGCTCTACACCGGGGAGCTGTTTTTT
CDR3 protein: CASSLGQLYTGELFF

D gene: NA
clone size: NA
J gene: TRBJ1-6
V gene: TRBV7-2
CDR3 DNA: TGTGCCAGCAGCTTAGGGCAGCCGTATAATTCACCCCTCCACTTT
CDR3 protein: CASSLGQPYNSPLHF

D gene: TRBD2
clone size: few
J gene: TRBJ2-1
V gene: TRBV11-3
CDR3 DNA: TGTGCCAGCAGCTTAGTTTTACGTGGACTAGCGGGAGTCAATGAGCAGTTCTTC
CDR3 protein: CASSLVLRGLAGVNEQFF